This T cell receptor (beta chain) originates from a study of blood T cell repertoires in COVID-19. Study as a whole: The United States, Italy and Spain were the sources of the acute and convalescent COVID-19 samples. T cells, B-cell-depleted T cells, or PBMCs provided the cDNA or gDNA that served as material.

CDR1 and CDR2 (germline): MGHRA, YSYEKL. The CDR3 consists of 13 residues. Deletions cut 2 bases from V and 6 bases from J, with 8 bases between. Per the authors' pipeline: Nucleated cell number was recorded as an estimate derived from reference gene primer amplification. This table comes from immunoSEQ multiplex PCR, and its TCRdb copy is limited to in-frame clones, with some not included. V, J and clone size are those of that table, while D and trimming were read from the DNA. The profile shows 180,000 or so clones, more than 80% of them singletons. The chain couples TRBV4-1 to TRBJ1-3; D unresolved. The sequence came from a woman aged 60-75 years with acute or convalescent COVID-19. The sample comprised peripheral blood. CDR3 region: CASSQIVPNTIYF. The CDR3 DNA reads TGCGCCAGCAGCCAAATCGTCCCAAACACCATATATTTT.